These 20 T cell receptor beta chains originate from one sample sequenced in a study of OX40 agonist ivuxolimab in advanced cancers. Assay used: immunoSEQ multiplex PCR; TCRdb lists only in-frame clones, some missing. The data contain 65,000 to 80,000 clones, roughly nine tenths of them singletons. Material: CD4+ or CD8+ T cells sorted from blood, obtained in a trial of the OX40 agonist ivuxolimab. All receptors come from an adult with an advanced solid tumor such as melanoma, head and neck, liver or kidney cancer.

The rearrangement joins TRBV5-1 to TRBJ1-2, with D hard to call. The ends were cut back, 0 bases at V and 2 bases at J, with 14 bases in the middle. This CDR3 comprises 16 residues. Germline values: CDR1 SGHRS, CDR2 YFSETQ. CDR3 amino acids: CASSLGAAVGNYGYTF. In nucleotides, the CDR3 is TGCGCCAGCAGCTTGGGGGCAGCTGTTGGGAACTATGGCTACACCTTC.

The chain combines TRBV6-6 with TRBJ1-5; TRBD1 is a possible D gene (6 bases). V lost 5 bases and J 2 bases, leaving 13 bases between the germline ends. The germline CDR1 and CDR2 sequences are MNHNY and SVGAGI (reference sequence). This CDR3 is built from 15 residues. The CDR3 DNA sequence: TGTGCCAGCAGTATATTCAGGGGAGGCAATCAGCCCCAGCATTTT. Translating it yields CASSIFRGGNQPQHF.

This clone has more than one count but fewer than ten. This chain uses TRBV6-5 with TRBJ2-3; unclear D gene. The V gene's germline CDR1 is MNHEY and CDR2 SVGAGI. The CDR3 loop spans 16 amino acids. V was pared by 4 bases and J by 0 bases, with 14 bases between. CDR3: CASSSPGGASTDTQYF. The CDR3 nucleotides read TGTGCCAGCAGTTCCCCCGGCGGAGCTAGCACAGATACGCAGTATTTT.

This clone occurred once. The V gene is TRBV29-1, the J gene TRBJ2-7, with 9 bases matching TRBD1. The germline CDR1 and CDR2 sequences are SQVTM and ANQGSEA. Unmatched junction bases numbered 9, after V lost 7 bases and J lost 5 bases. The CDR3 has 13 amino acids. CDR3 DNA sequence: TGCAGCGCGTCGGGACAGGGCGGCCACGAGCAGTACTTC. Encoded protein: CSASGQGGHEQYF.

This clone has a handful of counts. The rearrangement uses TRBV18 and TRBJ2-7; unclear D gene. The CDR3 contains 15 residues. V was cut by 0 bases and J by 2 bases, with 11 bases left in between. Germline assignment: CDR1 KGHSH and CDR2 LQKENI. CDR3: CASSPPIYTTYEQYF. CDR3 nucleotide sequence: TGTGCCAGCTCACCACCGATTTACACCACCTACGAGCAGTACTTC.

The rearrangement joins TRBV2 to TRBJ1-6; a possible D gene is TRBD1 (6 bases). This CDR3 spans 14 amino acids. V was cut by 1 base and J by 8 bases, with 9 bases left in between. The germline CDR1 and CDR2 sequences are SNHLY and FYNNEI. CDR3 sequence (DNA): TGTGCCAGCAGTGAAGGGCAGGGGTATTCACCCCTCCACTTT. This translates into CASSEGQGYSPLHF.

This chain connects TRBV6-6 to TRBJ2-1; 7 bases match TRBD1. Germline CDR1 and CDR2: MNHNY and SVGAGI (reference sequence). With 4 bases clipped from V and 6 bases from J, the junction kept 6 bases outside the gene matches. The CDR3 sequence is 14 residues long. The DNA of the CDR3 is TGTGCCAGCAGTTTAGAGGGACAGACCAATGAGCAGTTCTTC. Translation gives CASSLEGQTNEQFF.

The V and J genes are TRBV9 and TRBJ1-6; the match to TRBD1 covers 7 bases. The J segment lost 7 bases and the V segment lost 0 bases, leaving 4 bases of the junction unmatched. CDR1 and CDR2 (germline): SGDLS, YYNGEE. The CDR3 consists of 15 residues. The chain's CDR3 is CASSVGATGNSPLHF. DNA of the CDR3: TGTGCCAGCAGCGTAGGAGCGACAGGGAATTCACCCCTCCACTTT.

Only one count was recorded for this clone. This rearrangement joins TRBV6-1 to TRBJ1-6; D gene uncertain. Trimming stripped 5 bases from V and 11 bases from J, with 16 bases between. This CDR3 comprises 14 residues. The germline V gene encodes CDR1 MNHNS and CDR2 SASEGT. CDR3 residues: CASSPNPDLAPLHF. DNA for the CDR3: TGTGCCAGCAGTCCAAACCCAGACCTTGCACCCCTCCACTTT.

The gene calls are TRBV15 and TRBJ2-2; D remains ambiguous. Germline CDR1 and CDR2: LNHNV and YYDKDF (reference sequence). The CDR3 is 13 residues long. The ends were cut back, 0 bases at V and 7 bases at J, with 6 bases in the middle. The CDR3 nucleotides read TGTGCCACCAGCAGAGAGAAGGGCGGGGAGCTGTTTTTT. Amino acid sequence: CATSREKGGELFF. Full variable domain (remainder filled in from reference TRBV15 and TRBJ2-2): DAMVIQNPRYQVTQFGKPVTLSCSQTLNHNVMYWYQQKSSQAPKLLFHYYDKDFNNEADTPDNFQSRRPNTSFCFLDIRSPGLGDTAMYLCATSREKGGELFFGEGSRLTVL.

This clone came up a few times. The rearrangement joins TRBV10-3 to TRBJ1-5; 9 bases are shared with TRBD1. Germline CDR1 is ENHRY and CDR2 is SYGVKD. This CDR3 has 14 amino acids. V was pared by 3 bases and J by 7 bases, with 4 bases of the junction left unmatched. Here the CDR3 DNA reads TGTGCCATCAGTGAAGGACAGGGGCGGCAGCCCCAGCATTTT. Amino acids: CAISEGQGRQPQHF.

J is TRBJ1-1 and V is TRBV7-2, with no clear D. Between the trimmed V and J ends, which lost 2 bases and 2 bases, there was a span of 9 bases. Germline V gives CDR1 SGHTA, CDR2 FQGNSA. The CDR3 has 14 residues. In DNA form, the CDR3 reads TGTGCCAGCAGCTTAAACGCCGTCAACACTGAAGCTTTCTTT. It encodes CASSLNAVNTEAFF.

The V call is TRBV30, the J call TRBJ1-2; the match to TRBD1 covers 7 bases. Trimming removed 3 bases from V and 2 bases from J; junction bases left unmatched: 3. The germline gives CDR1 GTSNPN, CDR2 SVGIG (reference sequence). The CDR3 is made up of 13 amino acids. The chain's CDR3 is CAWSEQGNYGYTF. CDR3 DNA sequence: TGTGCCTGGAGCGAACAGGGGAACTATGGCTACACCTTC.

V and J are TRBV21-1 and TRBJ1-5. TRBV21-1 is a known pseudogene. CDR3 length: 18 residues. CDR3 region: CASSLRSGSRAGNQPQHF. The DNA of the CDR3 is TGTGCCAGCAGCCTTCGGTCAGGGTCTCGAGCGGGCAATCAGCCCCAGCATTTT.

This clone was found a few times. The chain has TRBV5-1 and TRBJ1-1, with D perhaps TRBD1 (6 bases). The V end lost 3 bases, the J end lost 1 base, and 10 bases lay between the germline ends. There are 14 residues in the CDR3. CDR1 and CDR2 from the germline V gene are SGHRS and YFSETQ. CDR3 loop: CASSSQGQNTEAFF. The CDR3 DNA is TGCGCCAGCAGCTCCCAGGGACAGAACACTGAAGCTTTCTTT.

The chain employs TRBV25-1 and TRBJ1-2; D ambiguous. CDR1 and CDR2 (germline): MGHDK, SYGVNS. Between the trimmed V and J ends, which lost 5 bases and 6 bases, there was a span of 10 bases. The CDR3 runs to 12 residues. The CDR3 coding sequence is TGTGCCAGCAGTCGTTCGTCAAATGGCTACACCTTC. Translation: CASSRSSNGYTF.

This clone was observed a handful of times. This chain connects TRBV5-6 to TRBJ1-4, with D uncertain. The CDR3 runs 16 residues. V gave up 4 bases and J gave up 0 bases, with 13 bases separating them. Germline assignment: CDR1 SGHDT and CDR2 YYEEEE. The CDR3 coding sequence is TGTGCCAGCAGCGAGGGCGGGATTGCAACTAATGAAAAACTGTTTTTT. Protein: CASSEGGIATNEKLFF. Together with reference TRBV5-6 and TRBJ1-4, the CDR3 gives the full variable domain: DAGVTQSPTHLIKTRGQQVTLRCSPKSGHDTVSWYQQALGQGPQFIFQYYEEEERQRGNFPDRFSGHQFPNYSSELNVNALLLGDSALYLCASSEGGIATNEKLFFGSGTQLSVL.

This chain joins TRBV11-2 and TRBJ1-1; weak D call: TRBD1 (6 bases). Germline V gene lookup returns CDR1 SGHAT and CDR2 FQNNGV. V lost 6 bases and J lost 1, with 12 bases in between. The CDR3 runs to 14 residues. Here the CDR3 reads CASREQGQNTEAFF. For the CDR3, the DNA is TGTGCCAGCAGAGAACAGGGCCAGAACACTGAAGCTTTCTTT.

Only a few counts were recorded for this clone. The gene calls are TRBV20-1 and TRBJ1-2; D might be TRBD1 (5 bases). V was pared by 5 bases and J by 5 bases, with 6 bases between. CDR3 size: 10 residues. CDR1 and CDR2 from the germline V gene are DFQATT and SNEGSKA (reference sequence). This chain's CDR3 is CSARGYGYTF. CDR3 nucleotide sequence: TGCAGTGCTCGGGGGTATGGCTACACCTTC.

V and J are TRBV10-3 and TRBJ1-2; D is uncertain. Per germline, CDR1 ENHRY and CDR2 SYGVKD. V lost 2 bases and J lost 4, with 11 bases in between. This CDR3 contains 14 residues. CDR3 loop: CAISEGRGSYGYTF. The CDR3 bases are TGTGCCATCAGTGAGGGACGGGGTTCCTATGGCTACACCTTC.